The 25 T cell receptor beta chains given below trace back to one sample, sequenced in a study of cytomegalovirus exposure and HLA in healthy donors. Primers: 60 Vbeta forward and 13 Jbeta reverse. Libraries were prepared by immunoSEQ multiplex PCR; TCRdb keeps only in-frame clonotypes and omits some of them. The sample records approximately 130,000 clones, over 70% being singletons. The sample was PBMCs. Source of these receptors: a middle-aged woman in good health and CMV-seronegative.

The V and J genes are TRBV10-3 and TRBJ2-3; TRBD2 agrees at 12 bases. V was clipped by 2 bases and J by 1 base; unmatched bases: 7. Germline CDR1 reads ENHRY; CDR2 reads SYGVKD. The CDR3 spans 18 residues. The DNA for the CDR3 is TGTGCCATCAGTGAGACTATGACTAGCGGGGGACGCACAGATACGCAGTATTTT. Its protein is CAISETMTSGGRTDTQYF.

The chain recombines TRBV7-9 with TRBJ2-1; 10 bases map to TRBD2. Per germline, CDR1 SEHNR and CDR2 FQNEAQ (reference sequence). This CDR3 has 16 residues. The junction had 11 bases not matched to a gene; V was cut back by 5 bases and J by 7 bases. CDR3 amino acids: CASSSPGAGGPNEQFF. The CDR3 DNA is TGTGCCAGCAGCAGCCCTGGAGCGGGGGGGCCGAATGAGCAGTTCTTC.

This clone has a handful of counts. This chain's CDR3 is CASSRGTSLIDTQYF. The CDR3 nucleotides are TGTGCCAGCAGCCGGGGGACTAGTTTAATCGATACGCAGTATTTT. The chain joins TRBV5-4 to TRBJ2-3; the match to TRBD2 covers 8 bases. The V gene end was trimmed by 4 bases and the J gene end by 6 bases; junction bases not matched to a gene: 10. Germline lookup yields CDR1 SGHNT and CDR2 YYREEE (reference sequence). The CDR3 has 15 residues. The full variable domain, rest sourced from reference TRBV5-4 and TRBJ2-3, is ETGVTQSPTHLIKTRGQQVTLRCSSQSGHNTVSWYQQALGQGPQFIFQYYREEENGRGNFPPRFSGLQFPNYSSELNVNALELDDSALYLCASSRGTSLIDTQYFGPGTRLTVL.

CDR3 loop: CASSEFAGNTEAFF. For the CDR3, the DNA is TGTGCCAGCAGTGAATTCGCGGGGAACACTGAAGCTTTCTTT. The gene calls are TRBV2 and TRBJ1-1, with D uncertain. Germline V lookup: CDR1 SNHLY, CDR2 FYNNEI. This CDR3 comprises 14 residues. Trimming shortened V by 2 bases and J by 1 base, and 8 bases separated the two germline ends.

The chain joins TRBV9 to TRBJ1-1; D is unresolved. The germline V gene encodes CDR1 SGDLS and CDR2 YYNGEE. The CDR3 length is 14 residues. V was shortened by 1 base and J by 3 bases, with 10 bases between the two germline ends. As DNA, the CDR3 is TGTGCCAGCAGCGTACAGGCTCTCGACACTGAAGCTTTCTTT. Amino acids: CASSVQALDTEAFF. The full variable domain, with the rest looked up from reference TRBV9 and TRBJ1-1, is DSGVTQTPKHLITATGQRVTLRCSPRSGDLSVYWYQQSLDQGLQFLIQYYNGEERAKGNILERFSAQQFPDLHSELNLSSLELGDSALYFCASSVQALDTEAFFGQGTRLTVV.

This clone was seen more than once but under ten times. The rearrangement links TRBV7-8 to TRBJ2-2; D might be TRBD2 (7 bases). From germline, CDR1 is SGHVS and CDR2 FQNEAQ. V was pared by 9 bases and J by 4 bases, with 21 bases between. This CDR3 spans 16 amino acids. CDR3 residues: CASGLLGGAVTGELFF. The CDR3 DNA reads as TGTGCCAGTGGCTTACTGGGGGGGGCAGTCACCGGGGAGCTGTTTTTT.

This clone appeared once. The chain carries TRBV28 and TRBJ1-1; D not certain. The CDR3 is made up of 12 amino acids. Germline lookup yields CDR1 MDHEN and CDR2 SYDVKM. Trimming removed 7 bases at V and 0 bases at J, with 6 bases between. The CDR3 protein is CASKSVNTEAFF. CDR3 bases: TGTGCCAGCAAGTCAGTGAACACTGAAGCTTTCTTT. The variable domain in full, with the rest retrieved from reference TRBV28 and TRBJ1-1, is DVKVTQSSRYLVKRTGEKVFLECVQDMDHENMFWYRQDPGLGLRLIYFSYDVKMKEKGDIPEGYSVSREKKERFSLILESASTNQTSMYLCASKSVNTEAFFGQGTRLTVV.

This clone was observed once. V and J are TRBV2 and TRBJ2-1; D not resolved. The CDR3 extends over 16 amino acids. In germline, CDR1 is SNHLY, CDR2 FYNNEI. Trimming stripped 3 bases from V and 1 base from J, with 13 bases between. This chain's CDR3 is CASSELRLRSYNEQFF. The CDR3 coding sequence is TGTGCCAGCAGTGAGTTGCGACTGCGTTCCTACAATGAGCAGTTCTTC.

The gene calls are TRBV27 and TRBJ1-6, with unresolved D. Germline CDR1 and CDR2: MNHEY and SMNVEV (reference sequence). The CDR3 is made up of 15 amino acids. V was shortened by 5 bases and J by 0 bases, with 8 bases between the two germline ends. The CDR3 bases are TGTGCCAGCAGTCCCCTCCCCTCCTATAATTCACCCCTCCACTTT. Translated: CASSPLPSYNSPLHF.

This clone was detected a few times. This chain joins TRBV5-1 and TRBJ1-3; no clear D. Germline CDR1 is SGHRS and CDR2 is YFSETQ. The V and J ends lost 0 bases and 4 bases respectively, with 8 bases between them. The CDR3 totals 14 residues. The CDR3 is CASSLAGVGNTIYF. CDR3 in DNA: TGCGCCAGCAGCTTGGCCGGGGTCGGAAACACCATATATTTT.

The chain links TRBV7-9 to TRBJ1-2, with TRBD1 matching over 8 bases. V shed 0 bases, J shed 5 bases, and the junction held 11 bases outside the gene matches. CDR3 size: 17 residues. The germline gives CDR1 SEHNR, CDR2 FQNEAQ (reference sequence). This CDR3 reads CASSLAGTGLVQYGYTF. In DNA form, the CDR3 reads TGTGCCAGCAGCTTAGCCGGGACAGGCCTTGTCCAGTATGGCTACACCTTC.

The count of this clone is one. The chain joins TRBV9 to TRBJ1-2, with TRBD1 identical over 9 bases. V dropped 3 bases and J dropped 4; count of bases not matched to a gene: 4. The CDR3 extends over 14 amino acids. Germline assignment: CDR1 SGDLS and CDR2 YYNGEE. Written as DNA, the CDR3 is TGTGCCAGCAGCGCGGACAGGGGAGGCTATGGCTACACCTTC. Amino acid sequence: CASSADRGGYGYTF.

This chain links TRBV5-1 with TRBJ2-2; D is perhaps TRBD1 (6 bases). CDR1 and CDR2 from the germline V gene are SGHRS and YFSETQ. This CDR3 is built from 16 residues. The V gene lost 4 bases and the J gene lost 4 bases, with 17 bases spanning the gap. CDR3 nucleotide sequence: TGCGCCAGCAGCCCACGACGACAGGAAGGCACCGGGGAGCTGTTTTTT. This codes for CASSPRRQEGTGELFF.

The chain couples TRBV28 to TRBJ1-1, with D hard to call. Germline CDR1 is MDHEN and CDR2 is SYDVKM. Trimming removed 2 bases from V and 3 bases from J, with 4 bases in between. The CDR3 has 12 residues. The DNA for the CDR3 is TGTGCCAGCAGTTTACGGGACACTGAAGCTTTCTTT. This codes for CASSLRDTEAFF.

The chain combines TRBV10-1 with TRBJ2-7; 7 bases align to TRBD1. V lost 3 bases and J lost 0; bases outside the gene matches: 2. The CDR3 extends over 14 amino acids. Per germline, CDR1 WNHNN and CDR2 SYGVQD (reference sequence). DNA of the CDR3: TGCGCCAGCAGTGAAGGGGGCAGCTCCTACGAGCAGTACTTC. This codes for CASSEGGSSYEQYF.

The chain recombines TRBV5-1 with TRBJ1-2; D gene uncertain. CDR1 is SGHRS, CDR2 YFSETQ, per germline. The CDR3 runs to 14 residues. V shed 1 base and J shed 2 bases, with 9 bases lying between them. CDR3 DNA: TGCGCCAGCAGCTTGATGCAACGGAACTATGGCTACACCTTC. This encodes CASSLMQRNYGYTF.

CDR3 DNA sequence: TGTGCCAGCAGCCCCGGGACAGTGAACACTGAAGCTTTCTTT. This sequence encodes CASSPGTVNTEAFF. V is TRBV6-5 and J is TRBJ1-1; 7 bases are a match to TRBD1. Per germline, CDR1 MNHEY and CDR2 SVGAGI. CDR3 length: 14 amino acids. V lost 6 bases to trimming and J lost 0 bases; unmatched junction nucleotides: 4.

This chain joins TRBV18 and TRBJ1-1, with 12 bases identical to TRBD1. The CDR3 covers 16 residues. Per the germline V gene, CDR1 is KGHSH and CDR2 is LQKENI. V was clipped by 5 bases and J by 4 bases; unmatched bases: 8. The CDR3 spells CASSGTGGARGTEAFF. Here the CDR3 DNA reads TGTGCCAGCTCAGGGACAGGGGGCGCGAGGGGCACTGAAGCTTTCTTT.

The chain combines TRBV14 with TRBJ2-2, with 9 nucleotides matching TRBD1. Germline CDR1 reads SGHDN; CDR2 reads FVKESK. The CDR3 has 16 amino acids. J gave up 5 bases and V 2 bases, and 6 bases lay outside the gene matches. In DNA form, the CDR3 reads TGTGCCAGCAGCCAAATACAGGGGGCTTTTACCGGGGAGCTGTTTTTT. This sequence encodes CASSQIQGAFTGELFF.

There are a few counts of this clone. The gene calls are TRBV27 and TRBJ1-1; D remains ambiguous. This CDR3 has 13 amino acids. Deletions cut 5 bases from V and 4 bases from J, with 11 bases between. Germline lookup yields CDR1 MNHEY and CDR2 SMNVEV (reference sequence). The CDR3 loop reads CASSASKRTEAFF. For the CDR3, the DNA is TGTGCCAGCAGTGCCTCAAAGCGCACTGAAGCTTTCTTT.

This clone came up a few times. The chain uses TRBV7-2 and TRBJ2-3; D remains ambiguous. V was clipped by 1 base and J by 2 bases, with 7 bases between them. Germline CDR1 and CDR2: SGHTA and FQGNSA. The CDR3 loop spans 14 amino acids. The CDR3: CASSLGGYTDTQYF. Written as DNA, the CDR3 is TGTGCCAGCAGCTTAGGAGGTTACACAGATACGCAGTATTTT. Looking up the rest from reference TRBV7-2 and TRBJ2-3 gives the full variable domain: GAGVSQSPSNKVTEKGKDVELRCDPISGHTALYWYRQSLGQGLEFLIYFQGNSAPDKSGLPSDRFSAERTGGSVSTLTIQRTQQEDSAVYLCASSLGGYTDTQYFGPGTRLTVL.

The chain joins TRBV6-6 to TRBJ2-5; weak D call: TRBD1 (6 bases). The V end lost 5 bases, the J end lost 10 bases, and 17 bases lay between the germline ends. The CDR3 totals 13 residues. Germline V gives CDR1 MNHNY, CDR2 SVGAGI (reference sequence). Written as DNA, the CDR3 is TGTGCCAGCAGTCCCAGAGGCCAGGGGAGCCAGTACTTC. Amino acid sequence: CASSPRGQGSQYF.

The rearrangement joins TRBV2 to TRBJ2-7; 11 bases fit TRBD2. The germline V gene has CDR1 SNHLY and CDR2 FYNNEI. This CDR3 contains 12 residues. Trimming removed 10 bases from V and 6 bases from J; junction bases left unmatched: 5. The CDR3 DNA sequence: TGTGCCACTCAACTAGCGGGGGCCGAGCAGTACTTC. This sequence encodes CATQLAGAEQYF.

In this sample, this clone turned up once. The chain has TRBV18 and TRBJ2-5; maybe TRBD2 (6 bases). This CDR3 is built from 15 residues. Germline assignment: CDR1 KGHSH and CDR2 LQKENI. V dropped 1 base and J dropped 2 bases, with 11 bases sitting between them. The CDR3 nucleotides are TGTGCCAGCTCACCACGAACGGGGGTACAAGAGACCCAGTACTTC. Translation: CASSPRTGVQETQYF.

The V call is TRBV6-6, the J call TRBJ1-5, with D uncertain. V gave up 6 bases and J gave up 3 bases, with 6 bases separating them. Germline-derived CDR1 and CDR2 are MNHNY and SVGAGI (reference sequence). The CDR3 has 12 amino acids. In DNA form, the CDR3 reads TGTGCCAGCAGGCCACTCAATCAGCCCCAGCATTTT. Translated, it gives CASRPLNQPQHF.